These 27 T cell receptor beta chains were all obtained from the same sample, sequenced in a study of cytomegalovirus exposure and HLA in healthy donors (dated by TCRdb to about 2017). The library was prepared using the immunoSEQ multiplex PCR assay. A mixture of 60 forward primers for TCR Vbeta segments and 13 reverse primers for TCR Jbeta segments was used in the multiplex PCR. The table was pulled from immuneACCESS by TCRdb, which kept in-frame rearrangements only. Such tables lose some clones; where checked, under half of the loss comes from unresolved V genes, and the rest has no known cause. Recorded for this sample are 100,000 to 150,000 clones; approximately 75% of them occurred a single time. Over 2.5% of the sample goes to the ten largest clones. Material: PBMCs. These receptors came from a woman aged 45-60 years in good health and CMV-seronegative.

This sequence joins TRBV10-3 and TRBJ2-2; the match to TRBD1 covers 11 bases. The germline CDR1 and CDR2 sequences are ENHRY and SYGVKD. The CDR3 loop spans 17 amino acids. Trimming took 2 bases from V and 4 from J; bases not matched to a gene: 6. The CDR3 here is CAISETGTGGSTGELFF. The CDR3 bases are TGTGCCATCAGTGAGACCGGGACAGGGGGAAGCACCGGGGAGCTGTTTTTT.

The chain employs TRBV7-9 and TRBJ2-7, with TRBD1 matching 7 bases. Losses at the gene ends were 3 bases for V and 5 bases for J; bases not matched to a gene: 4. This CDR3 contains 13 residues. The germline V gene encodes CDR1 SEHNR and CDR2 FQNEAQ (reference sequence). In DNA, the CDR3 is TGTGCCAGCAGCTTCGTTACAGGGGACGAGCAGTACTTC. Translated: CASSFVTGDEQYF.

This chain joins TRBV19 and TRBJ1-6, with unresolved D. CDR3 length: 13 residues. Trimming stripped 1 base from V and 8 bases from J, with 6 bases between. Germline CDR1 is LNHDA and CDR2 is SQIVND (reference sequence). CDR3 in amino acids: CASSIAADSPLHF. The DNA for the CDR3 is TGTGCCAGTAGTATAGCAGCGGATTCACCCCTCCACTTT.

As concerns this clone: Other nucleotide sequences in the sample specify the same CDR3. The J gene is TRBJ2-1, the V gene TRBV7-2; D is perhaps TRBD2 (5 bases). This CDR3 is built from 14 residues. Trimming shortened V by 2 bases and J by 3 bases, and 8 bases separated the two germline ends. Germline CDR1 is SGHTA and CDR2 is FQGNSA. CDR3 in amino acids: CASSLSGSYNEQFF. The DNA of the CDR3 is TGTGCCAGCAGCTTAAGCGGAAGCTACAATGAGCAGTTCTTC.

The rearrangement links TRBV19 to TRBJ2-7, with 9 bases lining up with TRBD2. J gave up 12 bases and V 6 bases, and 9 bases lay outside the gene matches. Germline V gene lookup returns CDR1 LNHDA and CDR2 SQIVND (reference sequence). CDR3 length: 12 amino acids. DNA for the CDR3: TGTGCCAGTAGCGACCTAGCGGGGAGTCGGTACTTC. Protein sequence: CASSDLAGSRYF.

Remarks on this clone: The junction shows a germline mismatch at one end, possibly a read error. The chain has TRBV7-9 and TRBJ2-1; D may be TRBD1 (6 bases). Per the germline V gene, CDR1 is SEHNR and CDR2 is FQNEAQ (reference sequence). This CDR3 spans 17 amino acids. The CDR3 here is CSSSLSSSWGLYGEQFF. CDR3 coding DNA: TGTTCCAGCAGCTTATCTAGTTCTTGGGGGCTTTATGGTGAGCAGTTCTTC.

For this clone: The junction differs from germline at one of its ends, possibly a read error. The chain uses TRBV30 and TRBJ2-5, with TRBD2 identical over 15 bases. Germline V gene lookup returns CDR1 GTSNPN and CDR2 SVGIG (reference sequence). CDR3 length equals 18 residues. The CDR3 spells CAWSRGTSGRRVGEAQYF. In nucleotides, the CDR3 is TGTGCCTGGAGTCGAGGGACTAGCGGGAGGAGGGTAGGAGAGGCCCAGTACTTC.

Note on this clone: Its ends do not fully match the called genes, so a read error is possible. The genes are TRBV7-9 and TRBJ2-2, with 8 bases matching TRBD2. Germline V gene sequence: CDR1 SEHNR, CDR2 FQNEAQ (reference sequence). This CDR3 contains 16 residues. CDR3 region: CSSSFGTRGGTGELFF. CDR3 DNA: TGTTCCAGCAGCTTCGGGACTAGAGGTGGCACCGGGGAGCTGTTTTTT.

This sequence joins TRBV6-6 and TRBJ2-5; perhaps TRBD1 as D (8 bases). The J call is doubtful: the DNA matches TRBJ2-7 better. Germline CDR1 is MNHNY and CDR2 is SVGAGI (reference sequence). The CDR3 contains 16 residues. CDR3 loop: CASSPLGQGGTYEQYF. The CDR3 nucleotides read TGTGCCAGCAGCCCCCTCGGACAGGGAGGGACCTACGAGCAGTACTTC.

The chain combines TRBV11-3 with TRBJ2-1, with 7 positions matching TRBD2. Per the germline V gene, CDR1 is SGHNT and CDR2 is YENEEA. Trimming at V came to 2 bases and at J to 3 bases, leaving 7 bases not matched to a gene. The CDR3 totals 16 residues. The CDR3 coding sequence is TGTGCCAGCAGCTTAAGGGCGGGAGTCGGCTACAATGAGCAGTTCTTC. Protein sequence: CASSLRAGVGYNEQFF.

This chain joins TRBV5-1 and TRBJ2-1; TRBD2 aligns across 7 bases. The CDR3 runs 15 residues. Germline CDR1 SGHRS, CDR2 YFSETQ. The V segment lost 0 bases and the J segment 4 bases; nucleotides outside the gene matches: 4. DNA of the CDR3: TGCGCCAGCAGCTTGGCAGCGGGGAGTTACAATGAGCAGTTCTTC. It translates to CASSLAAGSYNEQFF.

This clone is classed as medium-sized. V is TRBV25-1 and J is TRBJ1-4; tentative D call: TRBD1 (6 bases). V lost 5 bases, J lost 7 bases, and 20 bases lay in between. This CDR3 spans 16 amino acids. Per the germline V gene, CDR1 is MGHDK and CDR2 is SYGVNS. The chain's CDR3 is CASSPLGGGEGEKLFF. The CDR3 DNA reads as TGTGCCAGCAGTCCCCTAGGGGGGGGAGAGGGTGAAAAACTGTTTTTT.

In its sample, this clone was seen a few times. The genes are TRBV28 and TRBJ1-1, with a weak D call TRBD1 (6 bases). This CDR3 is 14 amino acids long. V lost 3 bases to trimming and J lost 3 bases, with 11 bases between them. Germline CDR1 and CDR2: MDHEN and SYDVKM. CDR3 in amino acids: CASSLGHSYTEAFF. CDR3 coding DNA: TGTGCCAGCAGTTTGGGACATTCTTACACTGAAGCTTTCTTT. The full variable domain, with the rest looked up from reference TRBV28 and TRBJ1-1, is DVKVTQSSRYLVKRTGEKVFLECVQDMDHENMFWYRQDPGLGLRLIYFSYDVKMKEKGDIPEGYSVSREKKERFSLILESASTNQTSMYLCASSLGHSYTEAFFGQGTRLTVV.

The chain joins TRBV27 to TRBJ2-5; 7 bases map to TRBD2. The germline V gene encodes CDR1 MNHEY and CDR2 SMNVEV (reference sequence). J lost 3 bases, V lost 6 bases, and 7 bases had no gene match. The CDR3 covers 14 residues. The DNA for the CDR3 is TGTGCCAGCAGCTCCCTCCTAGCGGAAGAGACCCAGTACTTC. Residues: CASSSLLAEETQYF.

The genes are TRBV6-5 and TRBJ2-7; no reliable D call. Germline V gene data show CDR1 as MNHEY and CDR2 as SVGAGI. Trimming pared 0 bases from V and 7 bases from J, leaving 4 bases between. The CDR3 runs 11 residues. CDR3 loop: CASSYSSEQYF. In nucleotides, the CDR3 is TGTGCCAGCAGTTACTCTTCAGAGCAGTACTTC.

This clone appeared a single time. This CDR3 is CASSVTQGPYNEQFF. CDR3 DNA sequence: TGTGCCAGCAGCGTAACACAGGGGCCCTACAATGAGCAGTTCTTC. The chain recombines TRBV9 with TRBJ2-1, with 7 nucleotides matching TRBD1. Germline V lookup: CDR1 SGDLS, CDR2 YYNGEE. The length of the CDR3 is 15 residues. J lost 2 bases, V lost 1 base, and 3 bases had no gene match.

The chain links TRBV29-1 to TRBJ2-2, with D possibly being TRBD2 (5 bases). This CDR3 spans 12 amino acids. The germline V and J ends were trimmed by 4 bases and 5 bases, with 8 bases remaining between them. The germline CDR1 and CDR2 sequences are SQVTM and ANQGSEA. This chain's CDR3 is CSVVEGTGELFF. In nucleotides, the CDR3 is TGCAGCGTTGTTGAGGGTACCGGGGAGCTGTTTTTT.

The rearrangement links TRBV4-3 to TRBJ1-4; a possible D gene is TRBD1 (6 bases). This CDR3 is built from 16 residues. Trimming pared 0 bases from V and 4 bases from J, leaving 12 bases between. Per germline, CDR1 LGHNA and CDR2 YSLEER. DNA of the CDR3: TGCGCCAGCAGCCAAGAAGGTACAGGGAATAATGAAAAACTGTTTTTT. This gives the protein CASSQEGTGNNEKLFF.

The chain employs TRBV11-2 and TRBJ2-1; D gene unclear. Germline CDR1 is SGHAT and CDR2 is FQNNGV. This CDR3 spans 12 amino acids. The V and J ends lost 3 bases and 8 bases respectively, with 8 bases between them. The CDR3 is CASSFVIYEQFF. CDR3 nucleotides: TGTGCCAGCAGCTTCGTAATCTATGAGCAGTTCTTC.

This clone was seen a handful of times. V gene TRBV2 combines with J gene TRBJ1-1; 10 bases match TRBD1. The ends lost 5 bases at V and 7 bases at J; junction bases unmatched: 7. CDR3 length: 14 amino acids. Germline V gives CDR1 SNHLY, CDR2 FYNNEI. The CDR3 region is CASSRTGGQGEAFF. CDR3 coding DNA: TGTGCCAGCAGTAGGACAGGGGGGCAGGGTGAAGCTTTCTTT.

The V call is TRBV5-4, the J call TRBJ2-1, with TRBD2 matching 10 bases. This CDR3 spans 17 amino acids. V lost 4 bases, J lost 8 bases, and 15 bases stayed unmatched. Germline values: CDR1 SGHNT, CDR2 YYREEE (reference sequence). CDR3 DNA: TGTGCCAGCAGCAGGGGGATTGGGGCTAGCGGGAGTGATGAGCAGTTCTTC. The encoded protein is CASSRGIGASGSDEQFF. The whole variable domain, remainder taken from reference TRBV5-4 and TRBJ2-1, is ETGVTQSPTHLIKTRGQQVTLRCSSQSGHNTVSWYQQALGQGPQFIFQYYREEENGRGNFPPRFSGLQFPNYSSELNVNALELDDSALYLCASSRGIGASGSDEQFFGPGTRLTVL.

The V and J genes are TRBV27 and TRBJ1-5; maybe TRBD1 (5 bases). Looked up from germline, CDR1 is MNHEY and CDR2 is SMNVEV (reference sequence). CDR3 length: 14 amino acids. The V end lost 4 bases, the J end lost 3 bases, and 10 bases lay between the germline ends. As DNA, the CDR3 is TGTGCCAGCAGTTCCCGGGGGAACAATCAGCCCCAGCATTTT. Translation gives CASSSRGNNQPQHF.

The chain combines TRBV9 with TRBJ2-2, with TRBD2 matching 8 bases. J lost 4 bases, V lost 3 bases, and 8 bases had no gene match. The CDR3 is made up of 16 amino acids. Looked up from germline, CDR1 is SGDLS and CDR2 is YYNGEE. The CDR3 DNA is TGTGCCAGCAGCGAGGGGCTAGCGGGCTTCACCGGGGAGCTGTTTTTT. Translated, it gives CASSEGLAGFTGELFF.

For the CDR3, the DNA is TGTGCCAGCAGCGCAGGGGGTCTTGGAAACACCATATATTTT. It is translated as CASSAGGLGNTIYF. The chain joins TRBV7-9 to TRBJ1-3, with 7 nucleotides matching TRBD1. Germline-derived CDR1 and CDR2 are SEHNR and FQNEAQ (reference sequence). CDR3 length: 14 amino acids. The trim removed 5 bases at V and 3 bases at J, leaving 4 bases unmatched. Supplemented by reference TRBV7-9 and TRBJ1-3, the full variable domain reads DTGVSQNPRHKITKRGQNVTFRCDPISEHNRLYWYRQTLGQGPEFLTYFQNEAQLEKSRLLSDRFSAERPKGSFSTLEIQRTEQGDSAMYLCASSAGGLGNTIYFGEGSWLTVV.

The chain uses TRBV19 and TRBJ1-3; D not certain. There are 16 residues in the CDR3. Trimming shortened V by 1 base and J by 0 bases, and 10 bases separated the two germline ends. Per germline, CDR1 LNHDA and CDR2 SQIVND (reference sequence). CDR3 nucleotides: TGTGCCAGTAGTATAGGCTTTCGGAGCTCTGGAAACACCATATATTTT. Protein product: CASSIGFRSSGNTIYF.

The chain uses TRBV7-2 and TRBJ2-1; possibly TRBD1 for D (5 bases). The CDR3 consists of 15 residues. Germline lookup yields CDR1 SGHTA and CDR2 FQGNSA. The V gene lost 5 bases and the J gene lost 3 bases, with 14 bases spanning the gap. The CDR3: CASSPGRQRYNEQFF. The CDR3 nucleotides read TGTGCCAGCAGCCCAGGGCGGCAACGCTACAATGAGCAGTTCTTC.

This chain joins TRBV2 and TRBJ1-2; D not resolved. The length of the CDR3 is 16 residues. V lost 0 bases, J lost 3 bases, and 14 bases lay in between. The V gene's germline CDR1 is SNHLY and CDR2 FYNNEI. In DNA form, the CDR3 reads TGTGCCAGCAGTGAAGCGCTGGTAGACTTAGACTATGGCTACACCTTC. It is translated as CASSEALVDLDYGYTF.